The 28 T cell receptor beta chains listed next were all sequenced from one sample in a study of blood T cell repertoires in COVID-19. TCRdb keeps only in-frame clones here, not all; method: immunoSEQ multiplex PCR. The sample yields about 50,000 clones, 75% to 90% seen once. Sequencing used peripheral blood. The receptors derive from a man aged 55 to 70 with acute or convalescent COVID-19.

The CDR3 loop is CASSYSVGGYQPQHF. DNA of the CDR3: TGTGCCAGTAGTTACTCAGTTGGAGGGTATCAGCCCCAGCATTTT. The chain uses TRBV19 and TRBJ1-5; D not resolved. V gave up 5 bases and J gave up 5 bases, with 16 bases separating them. The length of the CDR3 is 15 residues. Germline-derived CDR1 and CDR2 are LNHDA and SQIVND (reference sequence).

The chain employs TRBV19 and TRBJ2-2; D perhaps matches TRBD2 (5 bases). Germline-derived CDR1 and CDR2 are LNHDA and SQIVND (reference sequence). Trimming removed 5 bases from V and 8 bases from J, with 15 bases in between. CDR3 length equals 14 residues. The CDR3 reads CASSDTVGAGELFF. The CDR3 nucleotides read TGTGCCAGTAGTGATACGGTGGGAGCGGGGGAGCTGTTTTTT.

The chain carries TRBV5-4 and TRBJ2-3, with a weak D call TRBD1 (6 bases). Trimming removed 2 bases at V and 4 bases at J, with 8 bases between. CDR1 SGHNT and CDR2 YYREEE come from the germline V gene (reference sequence). The CDR3 covers 13 residues. The CDR3 here is CASSFYRADTQYF. The DNA for the CDR3 is TGTGCCAGCAGCTTTTACAGGGCAGATACGCAGTATTTT.

This chain joins TRBV5-6 and TRBJ2-2, with D unresolved. V lost 0 bases and J lost 3, with 3 bases in between. Per germline, CDR1 SGHDT and CDR2 YYEEEE. This CDR3 has 13 amino acids. The CDR3 bases are TGTGCCAGCAGCTTGGGGCACACCGGGGAGCTGTTTTTT. Translating it yields CASSLGHTGELFF.

The chain carries TRBV15 and TRBJ2-7, with TRBD1 matching over 8 bases. This CDR3 comprises 16 residues. V lost 5 bases, J lost 2 bases, and 11 bases stayed unmatched. Germline V gene data show CDR1 as LNHNV and CDR2 as YYDKDF (reference sequence). The DNA of the CDR3 is TGTGCCACCAGCCTGGTCGGGACAGGTCGAACCTACGAGCAGTACTTC. Its protein product is CATSLVGTGRTYEQYF.

The gene calls are TRBV18 and TRBJ1-1; a weak D match, TRBD1 (6 bases). CDR3 length: 15 amino acids. Trimming pared 5 bases from V and 3 bases from J, leaving 16 bases between. Germline V gene data show CDR1 as KGHSH and CDR2 as LQKENI. CDR3 protein: CASSARRGSDTEAFF. As DNA, the CDR3 is TGTGCCAGCTCAGCCCGCAGGGGTTCGGACACTGAAGCTTTCTTT. Combining the CDR3 with reference TRBV18 and TRBJ1-1 gives the whole variable domain NAGVMQNPRHLVRRRGQEARLRCSPMKGHSHVYWYRQLPEEGLKFMVYLQKENIIDESGMPKERFSAEFPKEGPSILRIQQVVRGDSAAYFCASSARRGSDTEAFFGQGTRLTVV.

The chain has TRBV15 and TRBJ2-3, with D possibly matching TRBD2 (6 bases). The CDR3 consists of 16 residues. V lost 2 bases, J lost 0 bases, and 12 bases lay in between. The germline CDR1 and CDR2 sequences are LNHNV and YYDKDF (reference sequence). CDR3 DNA: TGTGCCACCAGCAGATATTCCGGGGGTAGCACAGATACGCAGTATTTT. It yields the protein CATSRYSGGSTDTQYF.

This clone came up once. The chain combines TRBV6-5 with TRBJ2-1; D is perhaps TRBD1 (5 bases). Germline CDR1 and CDR2: MNHEY and SVGAGI. The length of the CDR3 is 13 residues. V was shortened by 6 bases and J by 8 bases, with 14 bases between the two germline ends. The CDR3, as DNA: TGTGCCAGCAGCCCCTTAACAGGAGATGAGCAGTTCTTC. This gives the protein CASSPLTGDEQFF.

The gene calls are TRBV6-5 and TRBJ1-2; TRBD1 agrees at 9 bases. The germline V gene encodes CDR1 MNHEY and CDR2 SVGAGI. V gave up 6 bases and J gave up 4 bases; unmatched junction bases: 9. This CDR3 is built from 15 residues. In DNA form, the CDR3 reads TGTGCCAGCAGGATCGCCGGGACAGGGACCTATGGCTACACCTTC. This sequence encodes CASRIAGTGTYGYTF.

The chain employs TRBV5-1 and TRBJ1-1, with 9 bases matching TRBD1. From germline, CDR1 is SGHRS and CDR2 YFSETQ. Trimming took 5 bases from V and 4 from J; bases not matched to a gene: 12. The CDR3 runs 16 residues. The CDR3 DNA sequence: TGCGCCAGCAGACAATATCCCGGGACAGGGTCCACTGAAGCTTTCTTT. Translation: CASRQYPGTGSTEAFF. Combining the CDR3 with reference TRBV5-1 and TRBJ1-1 gives the whole variable domain KAGVTQTPRYLIKTRGQQVTLSCSPISGHRSVSWYQQTPGQGLQFLFEYFSETQRNKGNFPGRFSGRQFSNSRSEMNVSTLELGDSALYLCASRQYPGTGSTEAFFGQGTRLTVV.

J is TRBJ2-7 and V is TRBV28; D remains ambiguous. CDR1 MDHEN and CDR2 SYDVKM come from the germline V gene. Deletions cut 6 bases from V and 0 bases from J, with 12 bases between. This CDR3 comprises 14 residues. The CDR3, as DNA: TGTGCCAGCAGCCGGTCAACCCCCTCCTACGAGCAGTACTTC. Its protein product is CASSRSTPSYEQYF.

The chain employs TRBV3-1 (or the pseudogene TRBV3-2) and TRBJ1-4; 7 positions match TRBD1. The CDR3 sequence is 16 residues long. J was trimmed by 8 bases and V by 1 base; bases with no gene match: 10. Germline V gene sequence: CDR1 LGHDT, CDR2 YNNKEL (reference sequence). CDR3 residues: CASSQGTGRGEEKLFF. The CDR3 nucleotides read TGTGCCAGCAGCCAAGGGACGGGCAGGGGGGAAGAAAAACTGTTTTTT.

The chain uses TRBV7-2 and TRBJ2-1; D is ambiguous. V lost 1 base, J lost 11 bases, and 12 bases lay in between. CDR3 length: 13 residues. Germline lookup yields CDR1 SGHTA and CDR2 FQGNSA. The CDR3 sequence is CASSLVSEVQQFF. In nucleotides, the CDR3 is TGTGCCAGCAGCTTAGTGTCAGAGGTCCAGCAGTTCTTC.

V usage is TRBV9 and J usage is TRBJ2-2; 9 bases are shared with TRBD2. CDR1 SGDLS and CDR2 YYNGEE come from the germline V gene. The CDR3 consists of 17 residues. Trimming took 0 bases from V and 7 from J; bases not matched to a gene: 10. CDR3 loop: CASSVEAVAGAGGELFF. CDR3 in DNA: TGTGCCAGCAGCGTAGAGGCGGTAGCGGGAGCGGGCGGGGAGCTGTTTTTT.

The chain links TRBV28 to TRBJ2-1; D might be TRBD2 (6 bases). Germline CDR1 reads MDHEN; CDR2 reads SYDVKM. The CDR3 loop spans 11 amino acids. V dropped 5 bases and J dropped 13 bases, with 12 bases sitting between them. CDR3 sequence reads: CASSPTRIQFF. The CDR3 DNA is TGTGCCAGCAGTCCGACTAGGATCCAGTTCTTC. The full variable domain, its missing parts supplied by reference TRBV28 and TRBJ2-1, is DVKVTQSSRYLVKRTGEKVFLECVQDMDHENMFWYRQDPGLGLRLIYFSYDVKMKEKGDIPEGYSVSREKKERFSLILESASTNQTSMYLCASSPTRIQFFGPGTRLTVL.

This rearrangement joins TRBV5-1 to TRBJ2-1; maybe TRBD2 (6 bases). The CDR3 runs to 17 residues. Germline CDR1 and CDR2: SGHRS and YFSETQ. Trimming left V 1 base short and J 0 bases short, with 14 bases between. This CDR3 is CASSLRPGAISYNEQFF. The CDR3, as DNA: TGCGCCAGCAGCTTGAGACCGGGAGCTATCTCCTACAATGAGCAGTTCTTC.

The V gene is TRBV7-9, the J gene TRBJ2-1, with D perhaps TRBD2 (5 bases). Germline loops: CDR1 SEHNR, CDR2 FQNEAQ (reference sequence). This CDR3 spans 15 amino acids. V was shortened by 6 bases and J by 2 bases, with 14 bases between the two germline ends. This CDR3 is CASSSRTGTYNEQFF. CDR3 nucleotide sequence: TGTGCCAGCAGTTCCCGGACTGGAACCTACAATGAGCAGTTCTTC.

The chain joins TRBV11-3 to TRBJ2-3; D ambiguous. Trimming took off 4 bases at V and 0 bases at J, with 11 bases between the two ends. This CDR3 has 15 residues. Germline CDR1 reads SGHNT; CDR2 reads YENEEA. CDR3 in amino acids: CASSYTLTSTDTQYF. DNA of the CDR3: TGTGCCAGCAGCTATACATTGACTAGCACAGATACGCAGTATTTT.

V is TRBV14 and J is TRBJ1-1, with D tentatively TRBD1 (5 bases). CDR3 size: 13 residues. From germline, CDR1 is SGHDN and CDR2 FVKESK. The germline V and J ends were trimmed by 4 bases and 2 bases, with 8 bases remaining between them. The DNA for the CDR3 is TGTGCCAGCAGCCCGGGACTTAACACTGAAGCTTTCTTT. Translation: CASSPGLNTEAFF.

The CDR3 is CASSSGTGGAMRSNSPLHF. CDR3 nucleotides: TGTGCCAGTAGCTCTGGGACAGGGGGCGCGATGAGGAGCAATTCACCCCTCCACTTT. This sequence joins TRBV19 and TRBJ1-6; 12 bases are a match to TRBD1. V shed 6 bases and J 7 bases; nucleotides not matched to a gene: 16. The CDR3 has 19 amino acids. The germline gives CDR1 LNHDA, CDR2 SQIVND (reference sequence).

The rearrangement links TRBV19 to TRBJ2-2; unclear D gene. Trimming left V 6 bases short and J 4 bases short, with 9 bases between. The germline gives CDR1 LNHDA, CDR2 SQIVND (reference sequence). CDR3 length: 13 residues. CDR3 sequence (DNA): TGTGCCAGTAGGGCCAGATCCACCGGGGAGCTGTTTTTT. Protein: CASRARSTGELFF.

This chain connects TRBV2 to TRBJ2-5; 11 nucleotides align to TRBD1. Per the germline V gene, CDR1 is SNHLY and CDR2 is FYNNEI. This CDR3 has 15 residues. Trimming at V came to 7 bases and at J to 4 bases, leaving 8 bases not matched to a gene. The CDR3 coding sequence is TGTGCCAGCACCTTCCAGGGGACAGGGGGAGAGACCCAGTACTTC. Translating gives CASTFQGTGGETQYF.

This chain links TRBV30 with TRBJ2-7; the D gene is possibly TRBD1 (6 bases). Trimming removed 4 bases from V and 0 bases from J, with 10 bases in between. This CDR3 contains 13 residues. CDR1 GTSNPN and CDR2 SVGIG come from the germline V gene (reference sequence). This CDR3 reads CAWTTGSSYEQYF. DNA for the CDR3: TGTGCCTGGACCACAGGGAGCTCCTACGAGCAGTACTTC.

The rearrangement links TRBV18 to TRBJ1-3, with D possibly matching TRBD1 (6 bases). Germline CDR1 reads KGHSH; CDR2 reads LQKENI. Trimming took off 3 bases at V and 0 bases at J, with 12 bases between the two ends. The CDR3 is made up of 16 amino acids. CDR3: CASSPGRGSSGNTIYF. CDR3 coding DNA: TGTGCCAGCTCACCTGGTAGGGGGAGCTCTGGAAACACCATATATTTT.

The chain recombines TRBV28 with TRBJ1-5; D perhaps matches TRBD1 (5 bases). This CDR3 has 15 amino acids. Germline CDR1 MDHEN, CDR2 SYDVKM. Trimming took off 4 bases at V and 3 bases at J, with 13 bases between the two ends. Here the CDR3 DNA reads TGTGCCAGCAGTTCTTCCGGGGGAAACAATCAGCCCCAGCATTTT. Its protein is CASSSSGGNNQPQHF.

The chain combines TRBV5-1 with TRBJ2-3; a possible D gene is TRBD2 (7 bases). Germline lookup yields CDR1 SGHRS and CDR2 YFSETQ. The CDR3 is 14 amino acids. Trimming cost V 4 bases and J 5 bases, with 14 bases left between them. The CDR3 bases are TGCGCCAGCAGCCCCATGCGGGGGCAAGATACGCAGTATTTT. Its protein product is CASSPMRGQDTQYF.

About this clone itself: This sample also contains other DNA sequences that code for the same CDR3. The V and J genes are TRBV29-1 and TRBJ1-1, with 9 bases aligning to TRBD1. V trimming: 7 bases; J trimming: 1 base; junction bases outside the gene matches: 7. Germline V gene data show CDR1 as SQVTM and CDR2 as ANQGSEA. The CDR3 is 14 residues long. CDR3 DNA sequence: TGCAGCGCCAAAACGGGACAGGGGAACACTGAAGCTTTCTTT. As protein: CSAKTGQGNTEAFF.

V and J are TRBV14 and TRBJ2-4; the match to TRBD1 covers 10 bases. V shed 4 bases and J 9 bases; nucleotides not matched to a gene: 6. Germline V lookup: CDR1 SGHDN, CDR2 FVKESK. There are 14 residues in the CDR3. CDR3 sequence: CASSPGTGVTIQYF. The CDR3 nucleotides are TGTGCCAGCAGCCCCGGGACAGGGGTTACCATTCAGTACTTC. The entire variable domain, with the rest obtained from reference TRBV14 and TRBJ2-4, is as follows: EAGVTQFPSHSVIEKGQTVTLRCDPISGHDNLYWYRRVMGKEIKFLLHFVKESKQDESGMPNNRFLAERTGGTYSTLKVQPAELEDSGVYFCASSPGTGVTIQYFGAGTRLSVL.